This TCR beta chain was retrieved from a study of blood T cell repertoires in COVID-19. The protocol was immunoSEQ multiplex PCR, while the TCRdb copy is restricted to in-frame clones and leaves out a portion. Of 30,000 to 40,000 clones listed, more than 85% are singletons. This TCR was recovered from a man aged 50 or older with active COVID-19. Sequencing used peripheral blood.

The CDR3 DNA is TGTGCCAGCTCACCAAAGACGGGGATGAACACTGAAGCTTTCTTT. As protein: CASSPKTGMNTEAFF. The chain uses TRBV18 and TRBJ1-1; D not certain. Per the germline V gene, CDR1 is KGHSH and CDR2 is LQKENI. The CDR3 extends over 15 amino acids. Trimming removed 2 bases at V and 0 bases at J, with 10 bases between.